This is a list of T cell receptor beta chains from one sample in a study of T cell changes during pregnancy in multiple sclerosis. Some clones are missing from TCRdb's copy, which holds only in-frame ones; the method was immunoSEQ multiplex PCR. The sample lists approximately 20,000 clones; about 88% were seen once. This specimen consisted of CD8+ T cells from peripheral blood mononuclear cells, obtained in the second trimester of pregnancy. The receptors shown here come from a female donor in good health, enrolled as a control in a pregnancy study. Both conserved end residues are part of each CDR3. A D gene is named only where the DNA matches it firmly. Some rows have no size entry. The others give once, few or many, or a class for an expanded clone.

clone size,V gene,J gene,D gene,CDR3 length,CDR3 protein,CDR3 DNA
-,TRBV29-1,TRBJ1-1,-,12,CSVVRGGTEAFF,TGCAGCGTTGTGAGGGGGGGCACTGAAGCTTTCTTT
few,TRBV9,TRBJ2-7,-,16,CASSLETGLPPYEQYF,TGTGCCAGCAGCTTGGAGACAGGCCTCCCTCCTTACGAGCAGTACTTC
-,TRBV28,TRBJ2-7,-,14,CASREPRDISEQYF,TGTGCCAGCAGAGAGCCCCGGGACATAAGCGAGCAGTACTTC
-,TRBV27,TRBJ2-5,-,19,CASSLGRGGGNAFLETQYF,TGTGCCAGCAGTTTAGGACGGGGTGGCGGGAACGCCTTTTTGGAGACCCAGTACTTC
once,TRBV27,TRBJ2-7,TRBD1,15,CASSHTPDRAGEQYF,TGTGCCAGCAGTCACACACCGGACAGGGCGGGCGAGCAGTACTTC
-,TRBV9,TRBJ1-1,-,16,CASSDQWGVDDTEAFF,TGTGCCAGCAGCGACCAATGGGGAGTCGATGACACTGAAGCTTTCTTT
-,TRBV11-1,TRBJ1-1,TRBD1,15,CASSSLDRANTEAFF,TGTGCCAGCAGCTCCTTGGACAGGGCGAACACTGAAGCTTTCTTT
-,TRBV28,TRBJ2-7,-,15,CASSFRGSISYEQYF,TGTGCCAGCAGTTTTCGCGGCAGTATCTCCTACGAGCAGTACTTC
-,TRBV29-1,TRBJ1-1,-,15,CSVERPDGRLDEAFF,TGCAGCGTTGAACGTCCGGATGGTAGACTAGATGAAGCTTTCTTT
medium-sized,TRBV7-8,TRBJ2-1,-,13,CASSWSIYNEQFF,TGTGCCAGCAGCTGGAGTATATACAATGAGCAGTTCTTC
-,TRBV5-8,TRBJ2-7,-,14,CASSWQDTGYEQYF,TGTGCCAGCAGCTGGCAGGACACTGGGTACGAGCAGTACTTC
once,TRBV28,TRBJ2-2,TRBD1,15,CASSFLQGSSGELFF,TGTGCCAGCAGTTTCCTACAGGGGAGTTCCGGGGAGCTGTTTTTT
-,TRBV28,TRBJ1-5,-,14,CAEGRGYSNQPQHF,TGTGCCGAAGGGCGCGGGTATAGCAATCAGCCCCAGCATTTT
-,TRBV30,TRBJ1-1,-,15,CAWSLPGGGNTEAFF,TGTGCCTGGAGTCTCCCAGGAGGTGGGAACACTGAAGCTTTCTTT
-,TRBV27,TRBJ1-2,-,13,CASSLEANYGYTF,TGTGCCAGCAGTTTAGAGGCTAACTATGGCTACACCTTC
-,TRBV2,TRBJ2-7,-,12,CASSALPREQYF,TGTGCCAGCAGCGCGCTGCCTCGCGAGCAGTACTTC
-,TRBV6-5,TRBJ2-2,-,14,CASSSDTGYGELFF,TGTGCCAGCAGTTCGGATACAGGGTACGGGGAGCTGTTTTTT
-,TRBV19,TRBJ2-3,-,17,CASSLPGQSLTRDTQYF,TGTGCCAGTAGTCTCCCAGGACAGAGTCTAACCCGAGATACGCAGTATTTT
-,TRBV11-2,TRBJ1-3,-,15,CASSPSGDSGNTIYF,TGTGCCAGCAGCCCATCCGGGGACTCTGGAAACACCATATATTTT
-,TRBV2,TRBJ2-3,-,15,CASRQADGNTDTQYF,TGTGCCAGCCGCCAGGCCGATGGTAACACAGATACGCAGTATTTT
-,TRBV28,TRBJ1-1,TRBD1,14,CASSSVQGITEAFF,TGTGCCAGCAGTTCCGTACAGGGGATCACTGAAGCTTTCTTT
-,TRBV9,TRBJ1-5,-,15,CASSVEGGPFEAQHF,TGTGCCAGCAGCGTAGAAGGGGGTCCCTTTGAGGCCCAGCATTTT
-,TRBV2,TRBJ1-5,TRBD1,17,CASSGTGAPTSNQPQHF,TGTGCCAGCAGTGGTACAGGGGCCCCAACTAGCAATCAGCCCCAGCATTTT
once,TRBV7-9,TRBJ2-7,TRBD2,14,CASSLAGRDREQYF,TGTGCCAGCAGCTTAGCGGGGAGGGATCGCGAGCAGTACTTC
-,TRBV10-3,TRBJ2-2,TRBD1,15,CAISERTGATGELFF,TGTGCCATCAGTGAAAGGACAGGGGCGACCGGGGAGCTGTTTTTT
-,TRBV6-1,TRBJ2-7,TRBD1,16,CASSEASGTGGDEQYF,TGTGCCAGCAGTGAAGCGTCTGGGACAGGGGGCGACGAGCAGTACTTC
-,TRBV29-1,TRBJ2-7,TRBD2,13,CSVVLAGSYEQYF,TGCAGCGTTGTTCTAGCGGGATCCTACGAGCAGTACTTC
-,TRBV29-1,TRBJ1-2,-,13,CSVVPGGLYGYTF,TGCAGCGTGGTGCCAGGAGGGCTCTATGGCTACACCTTC
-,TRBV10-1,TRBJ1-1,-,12,CASRGVNTEAFF,TGCGCCAGCCGGGGGGTAAACACTGAAGCTTTCTTT
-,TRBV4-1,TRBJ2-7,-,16,CASSPGVLQESYEQYF,TGCGCCAGCAGCCCGGGGGTACTGCAGGAATCCTACGAGCAGTACTTC
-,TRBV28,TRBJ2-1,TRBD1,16,CASTTPPGQGLNEQFF,TGTGCCAGCACTACACCCCCGGGACAGGGGTTAAATGAGCAGTTCTTC
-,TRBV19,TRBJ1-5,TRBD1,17,CASSIGGETGRNQPQHF,TGTGCCAGTAGTATAGGCGGCGAGACAGGGAGGAATCAGCCCCAGCATTTT
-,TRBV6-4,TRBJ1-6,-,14,CASSDGGQNSPLHF,TGTGCCAGCAGTGACGGGGGACAAAATTCACCCCTCCACTTT
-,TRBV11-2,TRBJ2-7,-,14,CASSPLAGPGEQYF,TGTGCCAGCAGCCCCCTCGCGGGCCCGGGGGAGCAGTACTTC
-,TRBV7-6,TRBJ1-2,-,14,CASSPHFRQPGYTF,TGTGCCAGCAGCCCCCACTTCCGCCAACCTGGCTACACCTTC
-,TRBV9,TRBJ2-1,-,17,CASSYPRLGASYNEQFF,TGTGCCAGCAGCTATCCGCGCTTGGGGGCTAGCTACAATGAGCAGTTCTTC
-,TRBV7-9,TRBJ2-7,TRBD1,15,CASSTSGTGGREQYF,TGTGCCAGCAGCACATCGGGGACAGGGGGACGGGAGCAGTACTTC
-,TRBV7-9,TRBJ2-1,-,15,CASSVTGSSYNEQFF,TGTGCCAGCAGCGTAACAGGGAGCTCCTACAATGAGCAGTTCTTC
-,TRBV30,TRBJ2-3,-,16,CAWSLTGRGVADTQYF,TGTGCCTGGAGTCTGACAGGTAGGGGTGTCGCAGATACGCAGTATTTT
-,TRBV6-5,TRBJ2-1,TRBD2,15,CASSYSGRAQNEQFF,TGTGCCAGCAGTTATTCCGGGAGGGCCCAAAATGAGCAGTTCTTC
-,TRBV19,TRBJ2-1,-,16,CASSIERQATNNEQFF,TGTGCCAGTAGTATAGAACGACAGGCGACGAACAATGAGCAGTTCTTC
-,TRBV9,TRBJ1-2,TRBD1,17,CASTLSRDRADLYGYTF,TGTGCCAGCACCCTGAGCCGGGACAGGGCCGATCTCTATGGCTACACCTTC
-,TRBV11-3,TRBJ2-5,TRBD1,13,CASSQGVGETQYF,TGTGCCAGCAGCCAGGGGGTTGGGGAGACCCAGTACTTC
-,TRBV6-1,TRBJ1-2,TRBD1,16,CASSEDTGTGGYGYTF,TGTGCCAGCAGTGAAGACACCGGGACAGGCGGCTATGGCTACACCTTC
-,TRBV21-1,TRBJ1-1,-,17,CASSSWAGEYMNTEAFF,TGTGCCAGCAGCTCGTGGGCAGGGGAATACATGAACACTGAAGCTTTCTTT